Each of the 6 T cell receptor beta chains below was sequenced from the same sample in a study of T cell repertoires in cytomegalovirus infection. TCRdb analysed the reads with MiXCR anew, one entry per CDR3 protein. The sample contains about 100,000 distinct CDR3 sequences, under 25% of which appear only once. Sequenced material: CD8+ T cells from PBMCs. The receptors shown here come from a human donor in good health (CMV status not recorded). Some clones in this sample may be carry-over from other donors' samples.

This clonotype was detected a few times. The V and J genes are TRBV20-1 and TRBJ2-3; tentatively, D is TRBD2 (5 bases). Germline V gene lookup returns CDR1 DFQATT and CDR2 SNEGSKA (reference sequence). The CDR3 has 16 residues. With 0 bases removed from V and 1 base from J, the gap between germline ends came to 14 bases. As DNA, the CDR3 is TGCAGTGCTAGAGATACACTAGTGCTAGGCACAGATACGCAGTATTTT. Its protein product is CSARDTLVLGTDTQYF.

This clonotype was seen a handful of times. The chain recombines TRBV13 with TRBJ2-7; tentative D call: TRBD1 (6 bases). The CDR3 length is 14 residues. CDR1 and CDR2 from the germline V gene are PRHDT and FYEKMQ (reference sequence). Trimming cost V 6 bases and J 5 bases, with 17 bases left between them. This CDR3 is CASRPPGTTNEQYF. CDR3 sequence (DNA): TGTGCCAGCAGACCTCCGGGGACAACCAACGAGCAGTACTTC.

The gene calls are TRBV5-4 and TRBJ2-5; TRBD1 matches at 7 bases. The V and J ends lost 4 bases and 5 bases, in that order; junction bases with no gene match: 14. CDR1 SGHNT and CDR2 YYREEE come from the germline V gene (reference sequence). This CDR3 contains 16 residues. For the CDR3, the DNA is TGTGCCAGCAGCCCACATAGACAGGGAGTGGGTGAGACCCAGTACTTC. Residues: CASSPHRQGVGETQYF. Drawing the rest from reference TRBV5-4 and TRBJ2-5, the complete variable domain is ETGVTQSPTHLIKTRGQQVTLRCSSQSGHNTVSWYQQALGQGPQFIFQYYREEENGRGNFPPRFSGLQFPNYSSELNVNALELDDSALYLCASSPHRQGVGETQYFGPGTRLLVL.

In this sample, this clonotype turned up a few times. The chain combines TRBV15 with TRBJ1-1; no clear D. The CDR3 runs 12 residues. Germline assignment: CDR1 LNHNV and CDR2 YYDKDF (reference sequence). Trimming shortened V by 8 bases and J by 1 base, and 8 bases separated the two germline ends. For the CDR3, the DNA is TGTGCCACCGCGGCAGGGAACACTGAAGCTTTCTTT. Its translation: CATAAGNTEAFF.

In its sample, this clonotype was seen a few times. The CDR3 is CSATPRGLAGSGDTQYF. In nucleotides, the CDR3 is TGCAGTGCTACCCCCCGCGGACTAGCGGGATCTGGAGATACGCAGTATTTT. The V and J genes are TRBV20-1 and TRBJ2-3; 12 nucleotides align to TRBD2. The CDR3 extends over 17 amino acids. Per the germline V gene, CDR1 is DFQATT and CDR2 is SNEGSKA (reference sequence). The J segment lost 5 bases and the V segment lost 4 bases, leaving 13 bases of the junction unmatched.

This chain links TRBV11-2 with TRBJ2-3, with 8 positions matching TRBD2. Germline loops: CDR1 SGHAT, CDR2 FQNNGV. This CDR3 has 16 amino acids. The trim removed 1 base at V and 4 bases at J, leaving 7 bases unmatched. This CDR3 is CASSLGSSGSADTQYF. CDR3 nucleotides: TGTGCCAGCAGCTTAGGTTCCAGCGGGAGTGCAGATACGCAGTATTTT.